Presented here are 29 T cell receptor beta chains from one specimen sequenced in a study of blood T cell repertoires in COVID-19. TCRdb's table, derived via immunoSEQ multiplex PCR, lists solely in-frame clones and lacks some. The table includes about 150,000 clones, 85% to 90% detected once. Specimen: peripheral blood. Receptors originate from a woman aged 40 to 49 with acute or convalescent COVID-19.

J is TRBJ1-1 and V is TRBV6-5, with 7 bases matching TRBD1. This CDR3 has 14 residues. The V and J ends lost 7 bases and 8 bases, in that order; junction bases with no gene match: 13. CDR1 and CDR2 (germline): MNHEY, SVGAGI. DNA for the CDR3: TGTGCCAGCACCAAATCCCAACAGGGGAGCGAAGCTTTCTTT. This sequence encodes CASTKSQQGSEAFF.

The chain uses TRBV6-5 and TRBJ1-5, with D possibly matching TRBD1 (5 bases). Germline V gene lookup returns CDR1 MNHEY and CDR2 SVGAGI. This CDR3 is built from 13 residues. The V end was cut by 5 bases, the J end by 6 bases, with 11 bases between. In DNA form, the CDR3 reads TGTGCCAGCAGTCAGGGAATTTTTCAGCCCCAGCATTTT. It yields the protein CASSQGIFQPQHF.

The chain is built from TRBV2 and TRBJ1-1; D gene uncertain. V gave up 5 bases and J gave up 4 bases, with 14 bases separating them. The germline CDR1 and CDR2 sequences are SNHLY and FYNNEI. CDR3 length: 14 residues. CDR3 coding DNA: TGTGCCAGCAGTACTGACCTCTCTAGCACTGAAGCTTTCTTT. Translating it yields CASSTDLSSTEAFF.

This sequence joins TRBV4-1 and TRBJ2-6, with no clear D. The germline V gene has CDR1 MGHRA and CDR2 YSYEKL. Trimming took 2 bases from V and 2 from J, leaving 13 bases between them. This CDR3 contains 17 residues. The CDR3 is CASSQSVRSPGANVLTF. The CDR3 DNA reads as TGCGCCAGCAGCCAAAGCGTCCGATCTCCTGGGGCCAACGTCCTGACTTTC.

This chain joins TRBV18 and TRBJ2-1; no clear D. There are 12 residues in the CDR3. Per germline, CDR1 KGHSH and CDR2 LQKENI. Trimming cost V 3 bases and J 9 bases, with 9 bases left between them. The CDR3 protein is CASSPFSVEQFF. In nucleotides, the CDR3 is TGTGCCAGCTCACCGTTCAGTGTTGAGCAGTTCTTC. Variable domain in full (rest from reference TRBV18 and TRBJ2-1): NAGVMQNPRHLVRRRGQEARLRCSPMKGHSHVYWYRQLPEEGLKFMVYLQKENIIDESGMPKERFSAEFPKEGPSILRIQQVVRGDSAAYFCASSPFSVEQFFGPGTRLTVL.

V and J are TRBV9 and TRBJ2-1; 9 bases match TRBD2. This CDR3 region has 14 residues. With V trimmed by 3 bases and J by 8 bases, 6 bases remained unmatched. The germline V gene has CDR1 SGDLS and CDR2 YYNGEE. The chain's CDR3 is CASSGWGLADEQFF. DNA of the CDR3: TGTGCCAGCAGCGGTTGGGGACTAGCAGATGAGCAGTTCTTC. The whole variable domain, remainder taken from reference TRBV9 and TRBJ2-1, is DSGVTQTPKHLITATGQRVTLRCSPRSGDLSVYWYQQSLDQGLQFLIQYYNGEERAKGNILERFSAQQFPDLHSELNLSSLELGDSALYFCASSGWGLADEQFFGPGTRLTVL.

V gene TRBV19 combines with J gene TRBJ2-7, with 7 bases that match TRBD2. This CDR3 has 13 amino acids. J lost 2 bases, V lost 4 bases, and 2 bases had no gene match. Per germline, CDR1 LNHDA and CDR2 SQIVND (reference sequence). The CDR3 loop is CASSSREAYEQYF. Here the CDR3 DNA reads TGTGCCAGTAGTAGTCGGGAGGCCTACGAGCAGTACTTC.

The chain uses TRBV24-1 and TRBJ2-3; TRBD1 matches 7 bases. The germline CDR1 and CDR2 sequences are KGHDR and SFDVKD. The ends lost 11 bases at V and 0 bases at J; junction bases unmatched: 7. The CDR3 spans 14 residues. The CDR3 loop is CASARTGSTDTQYF. Written as DNA, the CDR3 is TGTGCCAGCGCTCGGACAGGCAGCACAGATACGCAGTATTTT.

The chain couples TRBV15 to TRBJ2-4, with a tentative D call TRBD2 (6 bases). With 1 base removed from V and 9 bases from J, the gap between germline ends came to 22 bases. The CDR3 is 17 amino acids. From germline, CDR1 is LNHNV and CDR2 YYDKDF (reference sequence). CDR3: CATSRGLEVLSEGIQYF. CDR3 DNA sequence: TGTGCCACCAGCAGAGGACTGGAGGTCCTTTCGGAGGGCATTCAGTACTTC.

This clone came up a few times. The chain carries TRBV7-9 and TRBJ2-7; weak D call: TRBD1 (6 bases). V lost 5 bases and J lost 4, with 12 bases in between. The CDR3 is 13 residues long. CDR1 and CDR2 (germline): SEHNR, FQNEAQ (reference sequence). This CDR3 reads CASSVVGAYEQYF. The CDR3 nucleotides are TGTGCCAGCAGCGTCGTGGGGGCATACGAGCAGTACTTC.

The J gene is TRBJ2-1, the V gene TRBV24-1; D is undetermined. CDR1 KGHDR and CDR2 SFDVKD come from the germline V gene. The CDR3 totals 15 residues. Deletions cut 4 bases from V and 4 bases from J, with 13 bases between. Here the CDR3 DNA reads TGTGCCACCAGTGACCCCGCGGTCGGATACAATGAGCAGTTCTTC. As protein: CATSDPAVGYNEQFF.

The CDR3, as DNA: TGTGCCAGCAGTTTATCCGTAAAGTTTAGCGGGAGCCGCACAGATACGCAGTATTTT. Its translation is CASSLSVKFSGSRTDTQYF. The chain joins TRBV27 to TRBJ2-3; TRBD2 agrees at 9 bases. This CDR3 region has 19 residues. Germline trimming cut 0 bases from V and 1 base from J; bases unmatched to any gene: 11. The V gene's germline CDR1 is MNHEY and CDR2 SMNVEV (reference sequence).

The V gene is TRBV6-2 or TRBV6-3, the J gene TRBJ2-7; D gene unclear. V was pared by 5 bases and J by 5 bases, with 10 bases between. From germline, CDR1 is MNHEY and CDR2 SVGEGT. The CDR3 is made up of 12 amino acids. CDR3 sequence reads: CASSPTRDEQYF. The DNA for the CDR3 is TGTGCCAGCAGTCCCACCCGGGACGAGCAGTACTTC.

This chain joins TRBV15 and TRBJ1-2, with 10 bases fitting TRBD1. CDR3 size: 14 residues. The J segment lost 7 bases and the V segment lost 7 bases, leaving 9 bases of the junction unmatched. CDR1 and CDR2 from the germline V gene are LNHNV and YYDKDF (reference sequence). CDR3 sequence: CATTKEGTGVGYTF. CDR3 nucleotides: TGTGCCACCACCAAAGAGGGGACAGGGGTTGGCTACACCTTC.

This chain uses TRBV7-3 with TRBJ2-3, with D maybe TRBD2 (7 bases). V lost 4 bases and J 5 bases, leaving 16 bases between the germline ends. The length of the CDR3 is 15 residues. Germline V lookup: CDR1 SGHTA, CDR2 FQGTGA. Here the CDR3 reads CASSSTWGGIDTQYF. The CDR3 coding sequence is TGTGCCAGCAGCTCAACGTGGGGGGGCATAGATACGCAGTATTTT.

The chain joins TRBV6-5 to TRBJ2-3, with D maybe TRBD2 (6 bases). The V end lost 2 bases, the J end lost 2 bases, and 14 bases lay between the germline ends. The germline gives CDR1 MNHEY, CDR2 SVGAGI. CDR3 length equals 16 residues. CDR3 nucleotides: TGTGCCAGCAGTTACGGCGGGGCCCATCTCACAGATACGCAGTATTTT. Its translation is CASSYGGAHLTDTQYF.

The chain has TRBV6-5 and TRBJ2-7, with TRBD2 matching 11 bases. J lost 3 bases, V lost 7 bases, and 8 bases had no gene match. The length of the CDR3 is 15 residues. Looked up from germline, CDR1 is MNHEY and CDR2 is SVGAGI. The CDR3 DNA is TGTGCCAGCACCCCCCGACTAGCGGGATACTACGAGCAGTACTTC. It codes for CASTPRLAGYYEQYF.

V and J are TRBV4-1 and TRBJ1-3; 8 positions match TRBD1. Germline trimming cut 3 bases from V and 0 bases from J; bases unmatched to any gene: 10. The germline V gene encodes CDR1 MGHRA and CDR2 YSYEKL. The CDR3 spans 18 residues. CDR3 in amino acids: CASSQGLGQGFSGNTIYF. The CDR3 DNA reads as TGCGCCAGCAGCCAGGGCCTAGGACAGGGTTTCTCTGGAAACACCATATATTTT.

The rearrangement joins TRBV9 to TRBJ2-2; D is ambiguous. CDR3 length: 13 amino acids. Between the trimmed V and J ends, which lost 2 bases and 5 bases, there was a span of 7 bases. Germline V lookup: CDR1 SGDLS, CDR2 YYNGEE. The CDR3, as DNA: TGTGCCAGCAGCGTGGCCATAACCGGGGAGCTGTTTTTT. Translating it yields CASSVAITGELFF.

The chain employs TRBV27 and TRBJ2-2; 7 bases match TRBD1. Trimming removed 9 bases from V and 7 bases from J; junction bases left unmatched: 8. CDR1 is MNHEY, CDR2 SMNVEV, per germline (reference sequence). This CDR3 comprises 13 residues. The CDR3 nucleotides are TGTGCCAGTCGCGACAGGGCTTTCGGGGAGCTGTTTTTT. Residues: CASRDRAFGELFF.

The chain is built from TRBV20-1 and TRBJ2-1; TRBD2 matches at 7 bases. Germline CDR1 reads DFQATT; CDR2 reads SNEGSKA (reference sequence). The CDR3 is 14 amino acids. V was clipped by 3 bases and J by 9 bases; unmatched bases: 11. CDR3 sequence (DNA): TGCAGTGCTAGTCTCCAGACTAGCTATGGTGAGCAGTTCTTC. Amino acid sequence: CSASLQTSYGEQFF.

The V and J genes are TRBV4-2 and TRBJ2-7; 8 nucleotides align to TRBD2. The V gene's germline CDR1 is LGHNA and CDR2 YNFKEQ. The V and J ends lost 1 base and 3 bases, in that order; junction bases with no gene match: 8. The CDR3 has 16 amino acids. Here the CDR3 DNA reads TGTGCCAGCAGCCAAGTTTCACTAGCGGATGACTACGAGCAGTACTTC. It specifies CASSQVSLADDYEQYF.

The chain links TRBV6-5 to TRBJ2-1, with 8 bases fitting TRBD1. CDR3 length: 15 residues. Germline V gene lookup returns CDR1 MNHEY and CDR2 SVGAGI. V trimming: 6 bases; J trimming: 4 bases; junction bases outside the gene matches: 8. CDR3 sequence (DNA): TGTGCCAGCAGCCCGGACAGGGAACCTTACAATGAGCAGTTCTTC. Amino acids: CASSPDREPYNEQFF.

The chain joins TRBV28 to TRBJ1-1, with a tentative D call TRBD1 (6 bases). Germline values: CDR1 MDHEN, CDR2 SYDVKM. Between the trimmed V and J ends, which lost 4 bases and 5 bases, there was a span of 20 bases. This CDR3 contains 16 residues. This CDR3 reads CASSSTAGAPGTEAFF. As DNA, the CDR3 is TGTGCCAGCAGTTCTACTGCAGGGGCTCCGGGGACTGAAGCTTTCTTT. Complete variable domain (other parts from reference TRBV28 and TRBJ1-1): DVKVTQSSRYLVKRTGEKVFLECVQDMDHENMFWYRQDPGLGLRLIYFSYDVKMKEKGDIPEGYSVSREKKERFSLILESASTNQTSMYLCASSSTAGAPGTEAFFGQGTRLTVV.

The rearrangement uses TRBV19 and TRBJ1-6; TRBD1 agrees at 8 bases. Germline V gene sequence: CDR1 LNHDA, CDR2 SQIVND (reference sequence). Germline trimming cut 7 bases from V and 0 bases from J; bases unmatched to any gene: 14. The CDR3 loop spans 19 amino acids. The DNA for the CDR3 is TGTGCCAGTACCGACCGGACAGGGTGGGGACCCTCCTATAATTCACCCCTCCACTTT. Its translation is CASTDRTGWGPSYNSPLHF.

The rearrangement links TRBV7-3 to TRBJ1-1; 11 bases line up with TRBD1. J was trimmed by 5 bases and V by 4 bases; bases with no gene match: 6. The CDR3 covers 15 residues. CDR1 and CDR2 from the germline V gene are SGHTA and FQGTGA. CDR3 protein: CASSSMGQGVTEAFF. The CDR3, as DNA: TGTGCCAGCAGCTCCATGGGACAGGGGGTTACTGAAGCTTTCTTT.

The genes are TRBV19 and TRBJ2-1, with 11 positions matching TRBD1. The CDR3 is 15 residues long. Per the germline V gene, CDR1 is LNHDA and CDR2 is SQIVND (reference sequence). V lost 6 bases to trimming and J lost 4 bases; unmatched junction nucleotides: 5. The CDR3 is CASRGQGANYNEQFF. The CDR3 coding sequence is TGTGCCAGTAGAGGACAGGGGGCGAATTACAATGAGCAGTTCTTC. Supplemented by reference TRBV19 and TRBJ2-1, the full variable domain reads DGGITQSPKYLFRKEGQNVTLSCEQNLNHDAMYWYRQDPGQGLRLIYYSQIVNDFQKGDIAEGYSVSREKKESFPLTVTSAQKNPTAFYLCASRGQGANYNEQFFGPGTRLTVL.

The chain recombines TRBV7-9 with TRBJ2-2; no clear D gene. This CDR3 spans 14 amino acids. Germline V CDR1 and CDR2: SEHNR, FQNEAQ (reference sequence). The V and J ends lost 2 bases and 3 bases respectively, with 7 bases between them. CDR3 DNA sequence: TGTGCCAGCAGCTTAAACGGGTACACCGGGGAGCTGTTTTTT. It is translated as CASSLNGYTGELFF.

The chain recombines TRBV5-1 with TRBJ2-1, with 7 bases aligning to TRBD1. The germline V gene has CDR1 SGHRS and CDR2 YFSETQ. After removal of 1 base from V and 9 bases from J, the junction contained 7 bases not matched to a gene. The CDR3 contains 14 residues. The CDR3 sequence is CASSLRQGGSEQFF. The CDR3 coding sequence is TGCGCCAGCAGCTTGAGACAGGGCGGTAGTGAGCAGTTCTTC.